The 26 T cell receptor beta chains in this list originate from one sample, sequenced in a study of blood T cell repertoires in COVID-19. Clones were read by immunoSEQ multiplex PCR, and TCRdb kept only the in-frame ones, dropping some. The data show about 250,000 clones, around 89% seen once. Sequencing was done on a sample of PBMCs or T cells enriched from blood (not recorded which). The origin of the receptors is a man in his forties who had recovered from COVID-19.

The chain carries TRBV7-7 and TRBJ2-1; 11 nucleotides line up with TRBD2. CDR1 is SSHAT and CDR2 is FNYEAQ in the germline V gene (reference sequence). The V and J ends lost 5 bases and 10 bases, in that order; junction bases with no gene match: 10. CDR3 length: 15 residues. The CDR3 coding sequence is TGTGCCAGCAGCCTTGGGAACGGACTAGCGGGCGAGCAGTTCTTC. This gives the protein CASSLGNGLAGEQFF.

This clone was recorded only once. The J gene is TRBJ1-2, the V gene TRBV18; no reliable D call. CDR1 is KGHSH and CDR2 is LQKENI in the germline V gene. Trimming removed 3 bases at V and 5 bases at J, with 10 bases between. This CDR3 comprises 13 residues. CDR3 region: CASSPNSDYGYTF. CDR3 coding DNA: TGTGCCAGCTCACCCAACTCCGATTATGGCTACACCTTC.

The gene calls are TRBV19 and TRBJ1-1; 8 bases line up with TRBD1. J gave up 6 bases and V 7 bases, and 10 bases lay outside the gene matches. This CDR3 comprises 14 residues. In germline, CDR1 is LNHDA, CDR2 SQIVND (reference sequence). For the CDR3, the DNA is TGTGCCAGTACTCAGGACAGGGATCTCCCTGAAGCTTTCTTT. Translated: CASTQDRDLPEAFF.

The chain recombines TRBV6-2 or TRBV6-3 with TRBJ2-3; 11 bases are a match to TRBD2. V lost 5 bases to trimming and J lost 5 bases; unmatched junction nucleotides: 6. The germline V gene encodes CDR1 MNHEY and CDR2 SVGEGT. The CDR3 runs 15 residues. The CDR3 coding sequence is TGTGCCAGCAGTGCTCCGGGACTAGCGGTAGATACGCAGTATTTT. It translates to CASSAPGLAVDTQYF.

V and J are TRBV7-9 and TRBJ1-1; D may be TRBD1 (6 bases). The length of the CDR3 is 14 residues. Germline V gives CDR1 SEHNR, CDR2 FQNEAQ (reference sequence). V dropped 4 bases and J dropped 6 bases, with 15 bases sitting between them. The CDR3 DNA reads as TGTGCCAGCAGCTGGATACAGGGTGCTCCTGAAGCTTTCTTT. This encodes CASSWIQGAPEAFF.

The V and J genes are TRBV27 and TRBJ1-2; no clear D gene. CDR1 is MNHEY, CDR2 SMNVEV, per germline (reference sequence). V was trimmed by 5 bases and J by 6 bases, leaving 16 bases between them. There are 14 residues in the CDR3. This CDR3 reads CASSTRIREDGYTF. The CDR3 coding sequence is TGTGCCAGCAGTACCCGGATTCGGGAGGATGGCTACACCTTC.

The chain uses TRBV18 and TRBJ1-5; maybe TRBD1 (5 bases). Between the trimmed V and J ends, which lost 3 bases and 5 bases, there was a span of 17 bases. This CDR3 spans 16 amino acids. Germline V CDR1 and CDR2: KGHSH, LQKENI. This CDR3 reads CASSPFSLGLDQPQHF. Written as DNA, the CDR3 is TGTGCCAGCTCACCTTTTTCGCTGGGGCTAGATCAGCCCCAGCATTTT.

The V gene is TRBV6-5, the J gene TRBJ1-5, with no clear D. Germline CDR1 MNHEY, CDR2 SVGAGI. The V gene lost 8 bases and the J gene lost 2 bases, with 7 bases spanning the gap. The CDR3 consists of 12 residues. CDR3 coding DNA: TGTGCCAGCGGCAGTGGCAATCAGCCCCAGCATTTT. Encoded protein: CASGSGNQPQHF.

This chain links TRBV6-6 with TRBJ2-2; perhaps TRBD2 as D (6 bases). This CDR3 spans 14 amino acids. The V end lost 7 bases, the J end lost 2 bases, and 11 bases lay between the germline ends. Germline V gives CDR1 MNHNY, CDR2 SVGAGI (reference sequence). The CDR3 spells CASTDGSNTGELFF. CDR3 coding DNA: TGTGCCAGCACGGACGGGAGTAACACCGGGGAGCTGTTTTTT.

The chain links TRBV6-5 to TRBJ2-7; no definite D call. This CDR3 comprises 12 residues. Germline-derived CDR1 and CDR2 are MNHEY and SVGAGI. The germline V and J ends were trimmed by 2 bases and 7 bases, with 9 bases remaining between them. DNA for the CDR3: TGTGCCAGCAGTTACGAGTTTTATGAGCAGTACTTC. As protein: CASSYEFYEQYF.

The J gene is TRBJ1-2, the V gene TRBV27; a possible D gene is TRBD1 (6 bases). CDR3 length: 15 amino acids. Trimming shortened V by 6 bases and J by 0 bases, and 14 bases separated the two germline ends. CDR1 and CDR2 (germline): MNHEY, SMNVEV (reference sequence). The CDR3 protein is CASSHRALTNYGYTF. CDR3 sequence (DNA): TGTGCCAGCAGCCACAGGGCACTAACTAACTATGGCTACACCTTC.

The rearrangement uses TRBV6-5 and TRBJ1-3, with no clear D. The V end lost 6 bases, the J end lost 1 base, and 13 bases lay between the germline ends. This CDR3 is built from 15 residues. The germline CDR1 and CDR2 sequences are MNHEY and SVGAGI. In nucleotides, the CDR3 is TGTGCCAGCAGACCCCCCACCGGTTCTGGAAACACCATATATTTT. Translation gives CASRPPTGSGNTIYF.

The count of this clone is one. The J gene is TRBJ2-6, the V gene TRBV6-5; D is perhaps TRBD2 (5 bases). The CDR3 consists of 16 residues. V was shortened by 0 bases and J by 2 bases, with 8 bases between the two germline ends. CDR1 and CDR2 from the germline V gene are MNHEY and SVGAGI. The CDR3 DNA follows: TGTGCCAGCAGTTACTCTGCCGGGACTGGGGCCAACGTCCTGACTTTC. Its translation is CASSYSAGTGANVLTF.

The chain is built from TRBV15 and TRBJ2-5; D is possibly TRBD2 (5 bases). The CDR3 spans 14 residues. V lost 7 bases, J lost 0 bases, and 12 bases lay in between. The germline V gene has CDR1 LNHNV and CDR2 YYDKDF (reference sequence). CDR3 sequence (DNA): TGTGCCACCACGCCGAGGGCTTACCAAGAGACCCAGTACTTC. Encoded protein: CATTPRAYQETQYF. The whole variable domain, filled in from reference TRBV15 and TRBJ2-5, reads DAMVIQNPRYQVTQFGKPVTLSCSQTLNHNVMYWYQQKSSQAPKLLFHYYDKDFNNEADTPDNFQSRRPNTSFCFLDIRSPGLGDTAMYLCATTPRAYQETQYFGPGTRLLVL.

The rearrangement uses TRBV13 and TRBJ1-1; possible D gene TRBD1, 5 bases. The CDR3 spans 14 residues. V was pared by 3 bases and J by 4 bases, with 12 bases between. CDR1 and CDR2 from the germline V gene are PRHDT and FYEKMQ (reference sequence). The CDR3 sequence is CASSFNRRVTEAFF. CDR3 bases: TGTGCCAGCAGCTTCAACAGGAGAGTCACTGAAGCTTTCTTT. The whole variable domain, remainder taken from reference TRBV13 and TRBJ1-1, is AAGVIQSPRHLIKEKRETATLKCYPIPRHDTVYWYQQGPGQDPQFLISFYEKMQSDKGSIPDRFSAQQFSDYHSELNMSSLELGDSALYFCASSFNRRVTEAFFGQGTRLTVV.

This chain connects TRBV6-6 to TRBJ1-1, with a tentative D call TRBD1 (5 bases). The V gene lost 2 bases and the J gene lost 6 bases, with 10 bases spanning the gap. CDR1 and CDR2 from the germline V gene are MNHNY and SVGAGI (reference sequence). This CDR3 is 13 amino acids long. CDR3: CASSYGAGAEAFF. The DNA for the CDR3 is TGTGCCAGCAGTTACGGCGCGGGGGCTGAAGCTTTCTTT.

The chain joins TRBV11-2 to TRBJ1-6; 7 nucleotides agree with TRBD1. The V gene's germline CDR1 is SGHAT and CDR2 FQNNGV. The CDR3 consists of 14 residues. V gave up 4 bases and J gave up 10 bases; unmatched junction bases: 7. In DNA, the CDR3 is TGTGCCAGCAGCTCAAGGGGGCGCAGCTCACCCCTCCACTTT. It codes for CASSSRGRSSPLHF.

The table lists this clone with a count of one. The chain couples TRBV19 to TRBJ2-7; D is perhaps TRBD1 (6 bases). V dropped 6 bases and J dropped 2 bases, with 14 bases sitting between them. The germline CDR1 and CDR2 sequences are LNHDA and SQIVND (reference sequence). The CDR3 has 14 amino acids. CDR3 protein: CASRAGQRAYEQYF. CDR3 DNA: TGTGCCAGTAGAGCCGGACAGAGGGCCTACGAGCAGTACTTC.

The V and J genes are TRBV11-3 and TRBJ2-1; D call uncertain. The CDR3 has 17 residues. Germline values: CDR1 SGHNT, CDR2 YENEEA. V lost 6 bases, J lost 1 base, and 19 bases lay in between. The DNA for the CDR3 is TGTGCCAGCAGACATAACCTCGACTCGATTTCCTACAATGAGCAGTTCTTC. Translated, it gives CASRHNLDSISYNEQFF. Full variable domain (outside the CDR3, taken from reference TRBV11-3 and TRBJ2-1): EAGVVQSPRYKIIEKKQPVAFWCNPISGHNTLYWYLQNLGQGPELLIRYENEEAVDDSQLPKDRFSAERLKGVDSTLKIQPAELGDSAVYLCASRHNLDSISYNEQFFGPGTRLTVL.

CDR3 in amino acids: CASSHLGLAGGSSYNEQFF. The CDR3 DNA is TGTGCCAGCAGCCATCTGGGACTAGCGGGGGGGAGCTCCTACAATGAGCAGTTCTTC. V is TRBV4-2 and J is TRBJ2-1, with TRBD2 identical over 16 bases. Trimming removed 3 bases from V and 0 bases from J; junction bases left unmatched: 5. The CDR3 sequence is 19 residues long. Germline V lookup: CDR1 LGHNA, CDR2 YNFKEQ.

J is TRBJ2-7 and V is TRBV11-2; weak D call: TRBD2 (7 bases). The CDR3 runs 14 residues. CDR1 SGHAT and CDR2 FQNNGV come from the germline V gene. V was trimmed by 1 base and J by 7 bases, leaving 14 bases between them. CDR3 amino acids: CASSLGGGVREQYF. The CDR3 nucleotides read TGTGCCAGCAGCTTAGGAGGGGGGGTGAGGGAGCAGTACTTC.

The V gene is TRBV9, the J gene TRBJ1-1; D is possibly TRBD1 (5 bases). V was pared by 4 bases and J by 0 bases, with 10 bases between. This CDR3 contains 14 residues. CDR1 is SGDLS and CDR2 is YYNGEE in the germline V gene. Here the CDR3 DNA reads TGTGCCAGCAGCTTAGCGGGGGTGAACACTGAAGCTTTCTTT. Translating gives CASSLAGVNTEAFF.

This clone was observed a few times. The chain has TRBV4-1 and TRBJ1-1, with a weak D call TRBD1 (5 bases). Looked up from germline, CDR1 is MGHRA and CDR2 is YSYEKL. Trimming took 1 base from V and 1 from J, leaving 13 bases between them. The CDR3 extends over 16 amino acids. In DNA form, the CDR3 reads TGCGCCAGCAGCCAAGGGACAAGGGGAGGGAACACTGAAGCTTTCTTT. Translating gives CASSQGTRGGNTEAFF.

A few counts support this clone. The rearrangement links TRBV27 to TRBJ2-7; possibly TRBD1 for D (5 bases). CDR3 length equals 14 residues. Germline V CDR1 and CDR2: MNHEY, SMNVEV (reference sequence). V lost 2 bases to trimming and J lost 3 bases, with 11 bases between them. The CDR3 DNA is TGTGCCAGCAGTTTACAGGGCCCCTACTACGAGCAGTACTTC. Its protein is CASSLQGPYYEQYF.

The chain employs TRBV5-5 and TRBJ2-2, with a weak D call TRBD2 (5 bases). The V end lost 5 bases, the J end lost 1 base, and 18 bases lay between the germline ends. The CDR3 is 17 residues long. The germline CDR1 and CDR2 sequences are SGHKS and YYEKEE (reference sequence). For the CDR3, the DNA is TGTGCCAGCAGTTACGTCGCCGGGGTCCAGAACACCGGGGAGCTGTTTTTT. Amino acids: CASSYVAGVQNTGELFF.

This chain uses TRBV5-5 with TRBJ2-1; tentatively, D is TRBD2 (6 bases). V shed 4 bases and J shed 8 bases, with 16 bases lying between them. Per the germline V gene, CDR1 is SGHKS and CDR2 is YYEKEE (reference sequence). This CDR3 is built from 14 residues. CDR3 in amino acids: CASSPGPGGDEQFF. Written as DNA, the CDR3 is TGTGCCAGCAGCCCTGGCCCAGGAGGGGATGAGCAGTTCTTC.